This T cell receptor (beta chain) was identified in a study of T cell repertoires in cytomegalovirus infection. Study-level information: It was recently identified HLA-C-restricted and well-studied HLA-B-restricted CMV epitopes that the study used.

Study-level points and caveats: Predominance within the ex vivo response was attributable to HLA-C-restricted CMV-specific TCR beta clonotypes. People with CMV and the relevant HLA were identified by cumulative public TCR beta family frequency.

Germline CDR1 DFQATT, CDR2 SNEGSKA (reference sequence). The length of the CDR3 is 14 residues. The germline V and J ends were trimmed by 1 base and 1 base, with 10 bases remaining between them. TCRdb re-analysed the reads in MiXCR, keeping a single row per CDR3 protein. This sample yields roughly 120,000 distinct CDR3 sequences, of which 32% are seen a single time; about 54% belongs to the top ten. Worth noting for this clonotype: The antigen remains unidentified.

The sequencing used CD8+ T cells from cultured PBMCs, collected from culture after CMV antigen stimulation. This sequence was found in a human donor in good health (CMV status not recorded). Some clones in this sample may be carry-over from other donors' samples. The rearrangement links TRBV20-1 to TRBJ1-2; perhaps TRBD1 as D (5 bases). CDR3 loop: CSARAIDSNYGYTF. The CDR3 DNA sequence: TGCAGTGCTAGAGCCATAGACAGTAACTATGGCTACACCTTC.